Given below is one T cell receptor (beta chain) in context. In its sample, this clone was seen a few times. The clone's antigen remains unknown. The sample holds no much larger clone one base away, and base qualities are not on file. The data belong to a study of regulatory and conventional T cells in RAG deficiency (dated by TCRdb to 2015 to 2018). Study-level background: To compare the diversity and composition of the repertoires of Treg, conventional CD4+ and CD8+ T cells between RAG-deficient patients and healthy controls, the study applied high-throughput TCR beta sequencing.

V and J are truncated by 6 bases and 8 bases respectively, leaving an intervening sequence of 17 bases. CDR1 and CDR2 were assigned from the germline V gene as MDHEN and SYDVKM. The cysteine opens and the phenylalanine closes a CDR3 of 14 amino acids. The CDR3 DNA has 42 bases and is translated from base 1. Library creation used the immunoSEQ multiplex PCR assay. Genomic DNA from the sorted T-cell subsets was used to amplify and sequence rearranged TCR beta chain products. Per the original workflow: Shannon entropy and Simpson indices were used to measure how diverse the repertoire of productive TCR beta rearrangements was. Clonal expansion was assessed by the summed frequency of the 100 most abundant productive TCR beta clonotypes among total reads. The TRB repertoires were scored with a self-reactivity index built on which amino acids appear at CDR3beta positions 6 and 7. Repertoire analyses used two-way ANOVA; flow cytometric analyses used Student t or Mann-Whitney tests. TCRdb's version of the immuneACCESS table is confined to in-frame rearrangements and falls short of the full clone set. An unresolved V gene accounts for under half of the shortfall where checked; the remainder is of unknown origin. V, J and clone size reflect that table, while D and trimming were determined from the DNA. Within this sample are fewer than 15,000 clones, with 85% to 95% of them counted one time only. The ten largest clones capture 1.1% of the sample.

What the authors observed across the whole study: RAG-deficient patients showed markedly lower Shannon entropy and higher Simpson indices than control T-cell subpopulations. Rather than being bona fide Treg cells, the sorted CD25-high CD127-low cells in Omenn syndrome patients may represent peripherally activated cells. Shorter CDR3 lengths were found in all patient T-cell subsets, and >75% Treg-Tconv repertoire overlap at nucleotide and amino acid level was observed in Omenn syndrome patients. Unique TCR beta sequences from Treg cells were 95 to 100-fold fewer in Omenn syndrome and CID/AS patients than controls, versus approximately 9.3-fold for other subsets. Some T-cell subset analyses were not performed for some subjects.

Conventional CD4+ T cells were purified from blood as CD25-low CD127-high cells before genomic DNA extraction. For repertoire analyses, the comparison group consisted of eight healthy control donors. These records were also assigned to another study, of regulatory T cells. As the second study states: For the multiplex PCR, 52 forward TRBV primers and 13 reverse TRBJ primers were used, and amplification bias was corrected with both assay-based and computational methods. Restricted unique TRB V-J pairs and skewed V and J gene usage were observed in patient repertoires, most markedly in regulatory T cells. T-cell receptor beta repertoires of sorted regulatory, conventional CD4+ and CD8+ T cells were compared between CD3G-deficient patients and healthy controls. Ficoll density separation was used to isolate peripheral blood mononuclear cells. Within the immunoSEQ assay, multiplex PCR amplified rearranged TRB loci from genomic DNA. An Illumina HiSeq platform was used to sequence the TRB amplicons. Raw sequences were error-filtered and aligned to reference gene sequences by custom algorithms, then analyzed with the immunoSEQ online tools. Productive and nonproductive TRB rearrangement frequencies were evaluated among both unique and total sequences. Prism software was used to run t tests, Mann-Whitney tests or two-way ANOVA for comparisons between groups.

This sequence originates from a human donor in good health. Sequencing was done on a sample of CD4+ effector T cells sorted from blood. The chain is made from TRBV28 and TRBJ1-5; the D segment cannot be called with confidence. The DNA sequence is as follows: TGTGCCAGCAGACTAACGCCGGGTCACGAGCCCCAGCATTTT. This is translated as CASRLTPGHEPQHF. Full variable domain (CDR3 extended with the reference TRBV28 and TRBJ1-5 proteins): DVKVTQSSRYLVKRTGEKVFLECVQDMDHENMFWYRQDPGLGLRLIYFSYDVKMKEKGDIPEGYSVSREKKERFSLILESASTNQTSMYLCASRLTPGHEPQHFGDGTRLSIL.